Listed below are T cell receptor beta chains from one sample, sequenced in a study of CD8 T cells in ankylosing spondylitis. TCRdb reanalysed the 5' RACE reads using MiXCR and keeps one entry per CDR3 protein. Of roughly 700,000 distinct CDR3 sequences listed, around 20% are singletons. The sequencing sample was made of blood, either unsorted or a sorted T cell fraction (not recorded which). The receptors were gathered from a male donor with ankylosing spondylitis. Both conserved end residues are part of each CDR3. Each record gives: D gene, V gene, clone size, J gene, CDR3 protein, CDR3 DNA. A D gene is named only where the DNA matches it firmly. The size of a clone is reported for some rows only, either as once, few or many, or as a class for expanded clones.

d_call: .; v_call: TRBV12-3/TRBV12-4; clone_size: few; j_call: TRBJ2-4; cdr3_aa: CASGQKLAKNIQYF; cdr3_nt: TGTGCCAGTGGACAGAAATTAGCCAAAAACATTCAGTACTTC
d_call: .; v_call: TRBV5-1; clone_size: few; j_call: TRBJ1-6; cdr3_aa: CASSLNTELNSPLHF; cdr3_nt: TGCGCCAGCAGCCTCAACACCGAACTTAATTCACCCCTCCACTTT
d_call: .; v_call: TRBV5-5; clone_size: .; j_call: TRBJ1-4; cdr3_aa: CASSLGTEEKLFF; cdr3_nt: TGTGCCAGCAGCTTGGGGACAGAAGAAAAACTGTTTTTT
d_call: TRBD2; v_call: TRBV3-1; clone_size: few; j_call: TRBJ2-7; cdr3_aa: CASSQDRLLAGGSTSYEQYF; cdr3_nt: TGTGCCAGCAGCCAAGATCGCTTGTTAGCGGGAGGTTCTACCTCCTACGAGCAGTACTTC
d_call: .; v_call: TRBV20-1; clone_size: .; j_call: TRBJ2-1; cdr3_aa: CSANRDTSYNEQFF; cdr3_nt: TGCAGTGCCAACCGGGACACCTCCTACAATGAGCAGTTCTTC
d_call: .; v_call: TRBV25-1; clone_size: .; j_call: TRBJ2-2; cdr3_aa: CASSVALNTGELFF; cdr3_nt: TGTGCCAGCAGTGTAGCTCTGAACACCGGGGAGCTGTTTTTT
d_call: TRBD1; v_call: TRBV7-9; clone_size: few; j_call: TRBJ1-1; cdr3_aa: CASSFLGQVNTEAFF; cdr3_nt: TGTGCCAGCAGCTTTCTAGGACAGGTCAACACTGAAGCTTTCTTT
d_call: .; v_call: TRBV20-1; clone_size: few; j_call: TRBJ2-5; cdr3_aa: CSARVGWNQETQYF; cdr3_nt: TGCAGTGCTAGAGTAGGCTGGAACCAAGAGACCCAGTACTTC
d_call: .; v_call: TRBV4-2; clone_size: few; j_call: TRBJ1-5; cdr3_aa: CASSQDRASQPQHF; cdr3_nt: TGTGCCAGCAGCCAAGATAGGGCGAGTCAGCCCCAGCATTTT
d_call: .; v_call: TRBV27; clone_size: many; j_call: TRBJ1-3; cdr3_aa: CASSQGNTIYF; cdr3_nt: TGTGCCAGCAGCCAGGGAAACACCATATATTTT
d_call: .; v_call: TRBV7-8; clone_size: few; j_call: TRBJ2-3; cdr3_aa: CASSHDSADTQYF; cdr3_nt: TGTGCCAGCAGTCATGACAGCGCAGATACGCAGTATTTT
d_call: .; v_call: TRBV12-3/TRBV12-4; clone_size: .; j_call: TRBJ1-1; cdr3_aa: CASSSPTEMNTEAFF; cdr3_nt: TGTGCCAGCAGTTCCCCAACAGAGATGAACACTGAAGCTTTCTTT
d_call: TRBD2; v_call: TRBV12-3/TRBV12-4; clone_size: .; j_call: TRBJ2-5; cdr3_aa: CASSLFGGGAVETQYF; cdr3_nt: TGTGCCAGCAGTTTGTTCGGCGGGGGGGCCGTGGAGACCCAGTACTTC
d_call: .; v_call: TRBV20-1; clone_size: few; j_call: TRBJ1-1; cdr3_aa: CSARGGQTMNTEAFF; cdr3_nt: TGCAGTGCTAGGGGTGGCCAGACCATGAACACTGAAGCTTTCTTT